The 27 T cell receptor beta chains below come from one sample, sequenced in a study of regulatory T cells in long-lasting Graves disease. Through Arm-PCR of CDR3 regions and iRepertoire HTBI primers, TCR beta libraries were built. TCRdb recomputed calls from the multiplex PCR reads with MiXCR, one row per CDR3 protein. Of a few hundred thousand distinct CDR3 sequences listed, about 15% are singletons. Time point defined: newly diagnosed GD, antithyroid drugs for less than 3 months. PBMC RNA served as the TCR library source. In addition, the sample was reused for a study of T cells in Graves' hyperthyroidism and ophthalmopathy.

This specimen was peripheral blood mononuclear cells (PBMCs), taken at new diagnosis, from a patient treated with antithyroid drugs. These receptor sequences come from a woman in her 40s with Graves disease.

In this sample, this clonotype turned up many times. The rearrangement links TRBV7-9 to TRBJ2-4; 7 positions match TRBD1. The CDR3 contains 17 residues. J gave up 3 bases and V 4 bases, and 12 bases lay outside the gene matches. Germline loops: CDR1 SEHNR, CDR2 FQNEAQ (reference sequence). The CDR3 region has the DNA TGTGCCAGCAGCTCACCAGGACAGGCCGGCGTCAAAAACATTCAGTACTTC. Translating it yields CASSSPGQAGVKNIQYF.

This clonotype was detected many times. The rearrangement uses TRBV27 and TRBJ2-3; TRBD2 matches 12 bases. Looked up from germline, CDR1 is MNHEY and CDR2 is SMNVEV (reference sequence). Trimming removed 3 bases from V and 0 bases from J; junction bases left unmatched: 7. This CDR3 comprises 18 residues. The chain's CDR3 is CASSFWDGTSGSTDTQYF. In nucleotides, the CDR3 is TGTGCCAGCAGTTTTTGGGATGGGACTAGCGGGAGCACAGATACGCAGTATTTT.

The chain links TRBV18 to TRBJ2-7, with D unresolved. The CDR3 is 13 amino acids. Deletions cut 6 bases from V and 2 bases from J, with 11 bases between. Per the germline V gene, CDR1 is KGHSH and CDR2 is LQKENI. DNA for the CDR3: TGTGCCAGCTCTTGGCAGAGTACCTACGAGCAGTACTTC. Its translation: CASSWQSTYEQYF.

Concerning this clonotype: This may stem from a read error, because a much larger clone lies one nucleotide away. In DNA form, the CDR3 reads TGTGTCAGCAGCCTCTTTGGGACAGGGGGCATGAACACTGAAGCTTTCTTT. Its protein product is CVSSLFGTGGMNTEAFF. V gene TRBV11-2 combines with J gene TRBJ1-1, with TRBD1 matching 12 bases. The CDR3 runs to 17 residues. CDR1 SGHAT and CDR2 FQNNGV come from the germline V gene.

In its sample, this clonotype was seen many times. This chain uses TRBV27 with TRBJ2-3; 11 bases match TRBD2. The V segment lost 5 bases and the J segment 2 bases; nucleotides outside the gene matches: 6. Germline values: CDR1 MNHEY, CDR2 SMNVEV (reference sequence). The CDR3 covers 16 residues. This chain's CDR3 is CASSPGLAVYTDTQYF. The CDR3 DNA follows: TGTGCCAGCAGTCCGGGACTAGCGGTCTACACAGATACGCAGTATTTT.

This clonotype was counted many times. This sequence joins TRBV10-2 and TRBJ2-7; maybe TRBD2 (6 bases). The CDR3 runs 15 residues. Trimming stripped 0 bases from V and 3 bases from J, with 12 bases between. Germline V gene lookup returns CDR1 WSHSY and CDR2 SAAADI. CDR3 residues: CASSESGGTYYEQYF. The CDR3 nucleotides read TGCGCCAGCAGTGAGTCTGGCGGGACCTACTACGAGCAGTACTTC.

This chain connects TRBV20-1 to TRBJ1-2; no clear D. The V gene lost 0 bases and the J gene lost 4 bases, with 15 bases spanning the gap. Germline values: CDR1 DFQATT, CDR2 SNEGSKA (reference sequence). The length of the CDR3 is 15 residues. In DNA, the CDR3 is TGCAGTGCTAGAGATTCTCTGGAACTGGGCTATGGCTACACCTTC. It yields the protein CSARDSLELGYGYTF.

This clonotype was seen many times. The CDR3 spells CSARTGQSNYGYTF. The CDR3 nucleotides read TGCAGTGCTAGAACGGGACAATCTAACTATGGCTACACCTTC. This chain uses TRBV20-1 with TRBJ1-2, with D tentatively TRBD1 (6 bases). V gave up 2 bases and J gave up 0 bases, with 10 bases separating them. Germline V gene sequence: CDR1 DFQATT, CDR2 SNEGSKA (reference sequence). The CDR3 is 14 residues long.

This clonotype was observed a few times. DNA of the CDR3: TGTGCCAGCAGTTTACCGGGACAGGGAATCAATGAGCAGTTCTTC. It translates to CASSLPGQGINEQFF. The chain carries TRBV27 and TRBJ2-1, with 9 nucleotides matching TRBD1. The V segment lost 2 bases and the J segment 6 bases; nucleotides outside the gene matches: 5. From germline, CDR1 is MNHEY and CDR2 SMNVEV (reference sequence). The CDR3 is made up of 15 amino acids.

The rearrangement uses TRBV30 and TRBJ2-2; D is unclear. V was trimmed by 4 bases and J by 4 bases, leaving 13 bases between them. This CDR3 is built from 14 residues. Germline-derived CDR1 and CDR2 are GTSNPN and SVGIG (reference sequence). CDR3 bases: TGTGCCTGGAAGTCTAGACAAGTCACCGGGGAGCTGTTTTTT. It yields the protein CAWKSRQVTGELFF.

This clonotype was seen ten or more times. The chain couples TRBV29-1 to TRBJ1-1; no firm D call. The CDR3 consists of 14 residues. Trimming left V 0 bases short and J 6 bases short, with 14 bases between. Per germline, CDR1 SQVTM and CDR2 ANQGSEA. The CDR3 region is CSVEDRGDGPEAFF. The DNA for the CDR3 is TGCAGCGTTGAAGATCGAGGAGATGGTCCTGAAGCTTTCTTT.

This clonotype was seen a few times. The chain has TRBV12-5 and TRBJ1-5; D is unresolved. This CDR3 is built from 13 residues. CDR1 and CDR2 from the germline V gene are LGHNT and FRNRAP. V lost 1 base and J lost 2, with 3 bases in between. DNA of the CDR3: TGTGCTAGTGGTTTGGCGGGCAATCAGCCCCAGCATTTT. Translation gives CASGLAGNQPQHF.

At least ten counts were recorded for this clonotype. The V and J genes are TRBV15 and TRBJ1-3; 7 nucleotides match TRBD1. This CDR3 has 14 amino acids. V lost 3 bases to trimming and J lost 2 bases; unmatched junction nucleotides: 1. Germline lookup yields CDR1 LNHNV and CDR2 YYDKDF (reference sequence). The CDR3 DNA reads TGTGCCACCAGCAGCGGGACAGCTGGAAACACCATATATTTT. This sequence encodes CATSSGTAGNTIYF.

On this clonotype itself: This likely stems from a read error, as it lies one base from a far larger clone. V is TRBV18 and J is TRBJ2-5, with 7 positions matching TRBD2. The DNA end is a closer match to TRBJ2-1, so the J assignment may be wrong. Germline CDR1 and CDR2: KGHSH and LQKENI. The CDR3 consists of 14 residues. CDR3 in DNA: TGTGCCAGCTCACCCCCAGCTAGCGGCAATGAGCAGTTCTTC. Translation: CASSPPASGNEQFF.

This clonotype was seen at least ten times. The chain links TRBV6-2 or TRBV6-3 to TRBJ1-2; no clear D gene. The CDR3 totals 14 residues. CDR1 is MNHEY and CDR2 is SVGEGT in the germline V gene. V lost 4 bases to trimming and J lost 2 bases, with 11 bases between them. The CDR3 DNA follows: TGTGCCAGCAGTTCTCCCGGAGAGAACTATGGCTACACCTTC. Amino acid sequence: CASSSPGENYGYTF.

J is TRBJ2-1 and V is TRBV5-1; 11 bases align to TRBD2. The length of the CDR3 is 16 residues. The J segment lost 2 bases and the V segment lost 4 bases, leaving 5 bases of the junction unmatched. Germline CDR1 reads SGHRS; CDR2 reads YFSETQ. Written as DNA, the CDR3 is TGCGCCAGCAGCCCGCCGACTAGCGGGACCTACAATGAGCAGTTCTTC. Protein product: CASSPPTSGTYNEQFF.

The chain uses TRBV6-5 and TRBJ1-2; tentatively, D is TRBD1 (5 bases). With 0 bases removed from V and 2 bases from J, the gap between germline ends came to 10 bases. The germline V gene has CDR1 MNHEY and CDR2 SVGAGI. The CDR3 loop spans 15 amino acids. CDR3 nucleotide sequence: TGTGCCAGCAGTTACTCTGGCAGGGCGAACTATGGCTACACCTTC. Its translation: CASSYSGRANYGYTF.

This clonotype was seen repeatedly, ten times or more. The V call is TRBV20-1, the J call TRBJ2-7, with a tentative D call TRBD2 (5 bases). Trimming pared 2 bases from V and 3 bases from J, leaving 11 bases between. Germline-derived CDR1 and CDR2 are DFQATT and SNEGSKA (reference sequence). The CDR3 loop spans 13 amino acids. Written as DNA, the CDR3 is TGCAGTGCTAGATTCGCCGCGGGCTACGAGCAGTACTTC. This encodes CSARFAAGYEQYF.

This clonotype was observed many times. The gene calls are TRBV28 and TRBJ2-1; TRBD1 or TRBD2 may be the D gene (5 bases each). The CDR3 has 13 amino acids. The V gene's germline CDR1 is MDHEN and CDR2 SYDVKM. V was trimmed by 5 bases and J by 9 bases, leaving 14 bases between them. The DNA of the CDR3 is TGTGCCAGCAGTCTAGGTGGGGCGGGTGAGCAGTTCTTC. This encodes CASSLGGAGEQFF.

This clonotype appeared many times. V gene TRBV2 combines with J gene TRBJ2-1; 8 bases match TRBD2. The germline V gene encodes CDR1 SNHLY and CDR2 FYNNEI. J lost 8 bases, V lost 8 bases, and 5 bases had no gene match. The CDR3 is made up of 12 amino acids. The CDR3 DNA sequence: TGTGCCAGCTCCCGGGAGGGTGATGAGCAGTTCTTC. Translated, it gives CASSREGDEQFF. Supplemented by reference TRBV2 and TRBJ2-1, the full variable domain reads EPEVTQTPSHQVTQMGQEVILRCVPISNHLYFYWYRQILGQKVEFLVSFYNNEISEKSEIFDDQFSVERPDGSNFTLKIRSTKLEDSAMYFCASSREGDEQFFGPGTRLTVL.

As concerns this clonotype: A much larger clone is a single base away; this may be a read error. Likely a read error: the CDR3 ends without its conserved phenylalanine or tryptophan. The V and J genes are TRBV7-2 and TRBJ1-5; 7 nucleotides line up with TRBD1. This CDR3 is 15 amino acids long. Germline CDR1 is SGHTA and CDR2 is FQGNSA. Trimming cost V 1 base and J 3 bases; bases outside gene matches: 3. DNA for the CDR3: TGTGCCAGCAGCTTAGTCGGACAGGACAATCAGCCCCAGCATTTA. Amino acid sequence: CASSLVGQDNQPQHL.

A few counts support this clonotype. The CDR3 DNA is TGCGCCAGCAGCCCAAGCAGCGGAAACTACAATGAGCAGTTCTTC. It specifies CASSPSSGNYNEQFF. The chain carries TRBV4-1 and TRBJ2-1; D perhaps matches TRBD2 (5 bases). CDR3 size: 15 residues. The V gene's germline CDR1 is MGHRA and CDR2 YSYEKL. V was pared by 4 bases and J by 3 bases, with 13 bases between.

This clonotype appeared many times. The J gene is TRBJ2-3, the V gene TRBV30, with 9 bases matching TRBD2. The J segment lost 0 bases and the V segment lost 8 bases, leaving 9 bases of the junction unmatched. Germline V gene sequence: CDR1 GTSNPN, CDR2 SVGIG (reference sequence). This CDR3 region has 15 residues. In DNA form, the CDR3 reads TGTGCCGGGAATAGCGGGAGACCTAGCACAGATACGCAGTATTTT. Protein sequence: CAGNSGRPSTDTQYF.

This clonotype occurred many times. This rearrangement joins TRBV7-9 to TRBJ2-3, with 11 nucleotides matching TRBD2. The V segment lost 1 base and the J segment 4 bases; nucleotides outside the gene matches: 1. This CDR3 region has 15 residues. Germline V gene data show CDR1 as SEHNR and CDR2 as FQNEAQ (reference sequence). CDR3 residues: CASSLELAGADTQYF. In DNA form, the CDR3 reads TGTGCCAGCAGCTTAGAACTAGCGGGAGCAGATACGCAGTATTTT.

Many counts were recorded for this clonotype. The V call is TRBV27, the J call TRBJ2-1, with D perhaps matching TRBD2 (6 bases). CDR1 MNHEY and CDR2 SMNVEV come from the germline V gene (reference sequence). Deletions cut 2 bases from V and 7 bases from J, with 15 bases between. The CDR3 consists of 15 residues. CDR3 DNA: TGTGCCAGCAGTTTACTGGGGGGTACGACAAATGAGCAGTTCTTC. This gives the protein CASSLLGGTTNEQFF.

This clonotype occurred many times. The chain links TRBV5-6 to TRBJ2-1, with D possibly being TRBD1 (5 bases). V shed 2 bases and J shed 9 bases, with 18 bases lying between them. Germline CDR1 is SGHDT and CDR2 is YYEEEE. This CDR3 is built from 15 residues. The CDR3 is CASSFRPPNQGEQFF. The CDR3 DNA reads TGTGCCAGCAGCTTTCGGCCGCCTAATCAGGGTGAGCAGTTCTTC.

This clonotype was counted ten times or more. The J gene is TRBJ2-7, the V gene TRBV2, with 9 bases lining up with TRBD1. The junction had 2 bases not matched to a gene; V was cut back by 6 bases and J by 2 bases. The CDR3 consists of 13 residues. Per the germline V gene, CDR1 is SNHLY and CDR2 is FYNNEI. The CDR3 sequence is CASRGQGTYEQYF. The CDR3 region has the DNA TGTGCCAGCAGGGGACAGGGAACCTACGAGCAGTACTTC.